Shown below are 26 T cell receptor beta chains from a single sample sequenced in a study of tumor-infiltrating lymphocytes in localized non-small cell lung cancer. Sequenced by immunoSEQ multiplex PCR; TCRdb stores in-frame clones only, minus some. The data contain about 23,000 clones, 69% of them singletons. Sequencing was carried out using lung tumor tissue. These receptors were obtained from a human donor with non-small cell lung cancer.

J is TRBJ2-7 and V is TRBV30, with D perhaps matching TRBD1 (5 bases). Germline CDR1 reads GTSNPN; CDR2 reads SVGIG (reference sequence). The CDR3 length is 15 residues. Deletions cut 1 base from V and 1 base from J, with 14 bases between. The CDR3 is CAWSAIGRASYEQYF. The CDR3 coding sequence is TGTGCCTGGAGTGCAATCGGCAGGGCTTCCTACGAGCAGTACTTC.

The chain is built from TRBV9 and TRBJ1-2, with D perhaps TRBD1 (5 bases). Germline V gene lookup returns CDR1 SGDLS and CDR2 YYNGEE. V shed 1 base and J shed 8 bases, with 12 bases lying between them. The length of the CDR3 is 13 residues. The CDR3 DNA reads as TGTGCCAGCAGCGTAATGAGTCGGGGGGGCTACACCTTC. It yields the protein CASSVMSRGGYTF.

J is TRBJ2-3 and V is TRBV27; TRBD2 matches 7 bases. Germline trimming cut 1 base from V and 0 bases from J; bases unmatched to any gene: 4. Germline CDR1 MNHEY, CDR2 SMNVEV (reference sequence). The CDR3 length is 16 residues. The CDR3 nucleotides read TGTGCCAGCAGTTTATACAGCGGGACCAGCACAGATACGCAGTATTTT. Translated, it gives CASSLYSGTSTDTQYF.

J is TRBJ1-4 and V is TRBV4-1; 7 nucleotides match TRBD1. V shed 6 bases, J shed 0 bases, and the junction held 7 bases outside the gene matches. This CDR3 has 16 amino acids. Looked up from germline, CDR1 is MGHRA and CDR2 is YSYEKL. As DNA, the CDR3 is TGCGCCAGCAGTAGGCAGGGGGGGGCAACTAATGAAAAACTGTTTTTT. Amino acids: CASSRQGGATNEKLFF.

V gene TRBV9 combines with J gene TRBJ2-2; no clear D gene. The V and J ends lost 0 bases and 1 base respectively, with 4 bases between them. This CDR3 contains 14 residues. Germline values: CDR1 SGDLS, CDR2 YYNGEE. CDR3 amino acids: CASSVGGNTGELFF. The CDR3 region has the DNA TGTGCCAGCAGCGTAGGGGGGAACACCGGGGAGCTGTTTTTT.

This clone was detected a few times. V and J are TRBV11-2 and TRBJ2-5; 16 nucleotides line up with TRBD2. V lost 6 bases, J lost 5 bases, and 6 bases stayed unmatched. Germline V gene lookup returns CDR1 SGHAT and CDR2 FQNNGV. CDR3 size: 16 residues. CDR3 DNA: TGTGCCAGCAGTCCAGTGGGACTAGCGGGAGGGGAGACCCAGTACTTC. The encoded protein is CASSPVGLAGGETQYF.

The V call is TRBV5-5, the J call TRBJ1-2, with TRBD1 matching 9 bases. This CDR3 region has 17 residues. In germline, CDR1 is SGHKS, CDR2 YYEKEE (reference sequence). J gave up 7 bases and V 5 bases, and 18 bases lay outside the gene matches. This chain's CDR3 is CASSSHPGQGTTGGYTF. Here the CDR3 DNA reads TGTGCCAGCAGTTCTCACCCGGGACAGGGAACTACCGGTGGCTACACCTTC.

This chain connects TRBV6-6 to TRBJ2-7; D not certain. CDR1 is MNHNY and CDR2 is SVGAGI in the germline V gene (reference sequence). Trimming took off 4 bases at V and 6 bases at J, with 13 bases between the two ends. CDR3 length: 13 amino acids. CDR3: CASSFAINTEQYF. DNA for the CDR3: TGTGCCAGCAGTTTTGCAATCAACACCGAGCAGTACTTC.

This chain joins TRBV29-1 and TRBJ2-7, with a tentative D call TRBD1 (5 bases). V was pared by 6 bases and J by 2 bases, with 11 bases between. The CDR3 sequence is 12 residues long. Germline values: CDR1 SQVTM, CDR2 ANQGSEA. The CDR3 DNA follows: TGCAGCGTCCTCGACAGCACCTACGAGCAGTACTTC. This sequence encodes CSVLDSTYEQYF.

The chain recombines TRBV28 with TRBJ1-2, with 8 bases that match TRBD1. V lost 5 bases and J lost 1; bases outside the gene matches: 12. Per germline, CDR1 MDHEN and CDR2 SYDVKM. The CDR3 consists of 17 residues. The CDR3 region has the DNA TGTGCCAGCAGTACCGGACAGGGCTGGGGGAATAACTATGGCTACACCTTC. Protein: CASSTGQGWGNNYGYTF.

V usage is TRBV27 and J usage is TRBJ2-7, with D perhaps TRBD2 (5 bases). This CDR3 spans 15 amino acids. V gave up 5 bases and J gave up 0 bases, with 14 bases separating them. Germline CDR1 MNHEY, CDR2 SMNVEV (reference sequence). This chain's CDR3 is CASSTAYGSSYEQYF. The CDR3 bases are TGTGCCAGCAGTACCGCCTATGGGAGCTCCTACGAGCAGTACTTC.

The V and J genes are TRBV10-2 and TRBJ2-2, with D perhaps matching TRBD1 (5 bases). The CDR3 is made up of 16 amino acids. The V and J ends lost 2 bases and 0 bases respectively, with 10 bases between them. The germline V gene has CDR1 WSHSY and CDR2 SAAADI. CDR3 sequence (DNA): TGCGCCAGCAGTGAGCCTAGGGGAACGAACACCGGGGAGCTGTTTTTT. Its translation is CASSEPRGTNTGELFF.

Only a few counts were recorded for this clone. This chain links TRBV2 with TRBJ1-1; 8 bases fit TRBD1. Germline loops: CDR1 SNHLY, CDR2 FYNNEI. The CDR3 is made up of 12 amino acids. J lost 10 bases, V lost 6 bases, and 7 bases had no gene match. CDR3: CASSLRGRAAFF. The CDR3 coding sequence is TGTGCCAGCAGCCTCAGGGGGCGTGCAGCTTTCTTT.

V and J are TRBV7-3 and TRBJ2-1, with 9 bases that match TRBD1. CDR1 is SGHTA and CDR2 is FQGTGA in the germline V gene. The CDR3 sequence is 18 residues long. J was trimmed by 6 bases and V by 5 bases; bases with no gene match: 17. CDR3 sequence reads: CASSILPVQGAGFNEQFF. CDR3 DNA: TGTGCCAGCAGCATTCTACCCGTACAGGGGGCGGGTTTCAATGAGCAGTTCTTC.

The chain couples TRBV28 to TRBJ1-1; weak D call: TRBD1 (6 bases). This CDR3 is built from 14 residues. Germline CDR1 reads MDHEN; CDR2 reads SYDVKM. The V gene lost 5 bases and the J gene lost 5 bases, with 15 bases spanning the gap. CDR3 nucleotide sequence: TGTGCCAGCAGTACCGTCGGGGGGCATACTGAAGCTTTCTTT. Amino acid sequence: CASSTVGGHTEAFF.

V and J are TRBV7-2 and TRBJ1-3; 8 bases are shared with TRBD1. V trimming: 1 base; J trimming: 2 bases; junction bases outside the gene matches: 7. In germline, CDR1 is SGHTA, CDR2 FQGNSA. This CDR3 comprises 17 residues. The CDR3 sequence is CASSLGVQGATGNTIYF. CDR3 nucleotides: TGTGCCAGCAGCTTAGGAGTTCAGGGGGCTACTGGAAACACCATATATTTT.

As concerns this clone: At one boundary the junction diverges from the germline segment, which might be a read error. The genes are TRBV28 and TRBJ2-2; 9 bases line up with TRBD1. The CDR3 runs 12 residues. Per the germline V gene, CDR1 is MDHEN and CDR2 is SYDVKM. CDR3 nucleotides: TGCGGGGGACAGGGAGGCACCGGGGAGCTGTTTTTT. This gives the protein CGGQGGTGELFF.

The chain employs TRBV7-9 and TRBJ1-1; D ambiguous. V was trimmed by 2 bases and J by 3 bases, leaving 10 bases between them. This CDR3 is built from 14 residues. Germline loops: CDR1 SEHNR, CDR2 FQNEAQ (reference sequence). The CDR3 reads CASSLQDFDTEAFF. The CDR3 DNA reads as TGTGCCAGCAGCTTACAGGATTTCGACACTGAAGCTTTCTTT.

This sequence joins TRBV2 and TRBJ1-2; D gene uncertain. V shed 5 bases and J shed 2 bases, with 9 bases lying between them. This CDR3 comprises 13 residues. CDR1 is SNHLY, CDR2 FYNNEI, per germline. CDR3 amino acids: CASSKEANYGYTF. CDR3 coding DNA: TGTGCCAGCAGTAAAGAAGCGAACTATGGCTACACCTTC.

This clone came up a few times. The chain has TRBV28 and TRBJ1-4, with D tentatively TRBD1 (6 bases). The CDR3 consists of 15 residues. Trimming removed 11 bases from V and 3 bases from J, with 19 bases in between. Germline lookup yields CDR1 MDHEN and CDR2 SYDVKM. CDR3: CAVEGGNLANEKLFF. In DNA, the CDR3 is TGTGCCGTCGAGGGGGGCAACTTGGCTAATGAAAAACTGTTTTTT.

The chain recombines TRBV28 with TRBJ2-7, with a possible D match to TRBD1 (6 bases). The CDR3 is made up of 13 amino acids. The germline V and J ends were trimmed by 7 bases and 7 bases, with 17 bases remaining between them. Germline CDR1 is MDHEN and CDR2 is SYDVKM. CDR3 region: CASTLVGAGEQYF. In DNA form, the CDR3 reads TGTGCCAGCACCCTAGTGGGGGCAGGGGAGCAGTACTTC.

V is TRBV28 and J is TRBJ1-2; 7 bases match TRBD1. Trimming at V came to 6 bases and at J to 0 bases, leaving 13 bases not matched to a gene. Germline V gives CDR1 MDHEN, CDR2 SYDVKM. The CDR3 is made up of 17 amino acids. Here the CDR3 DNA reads TGTGCCAGCAGGCCAGCCGGGACAGCCTATTCTAACTATGGCTACACCTTC. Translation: CASRPAGTAYSNYGYTF.

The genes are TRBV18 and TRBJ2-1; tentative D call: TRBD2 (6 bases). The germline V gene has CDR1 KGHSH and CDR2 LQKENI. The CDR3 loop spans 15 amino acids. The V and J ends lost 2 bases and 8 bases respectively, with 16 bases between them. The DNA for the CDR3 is TGTGCCAGCTCACCAACCGCTAGCGAGTGGGATGAGCAGTTCTTC. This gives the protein CASSPTASEWDEQFF.

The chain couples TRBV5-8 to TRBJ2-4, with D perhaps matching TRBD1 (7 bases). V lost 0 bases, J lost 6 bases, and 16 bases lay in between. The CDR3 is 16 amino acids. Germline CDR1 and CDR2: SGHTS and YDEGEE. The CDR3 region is CASSLAAGGIGNIQYF. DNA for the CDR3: TGTGCCAGCAGCTTGGCCGCAGGGGGGATTGGAAACATTCAGTACTTC.

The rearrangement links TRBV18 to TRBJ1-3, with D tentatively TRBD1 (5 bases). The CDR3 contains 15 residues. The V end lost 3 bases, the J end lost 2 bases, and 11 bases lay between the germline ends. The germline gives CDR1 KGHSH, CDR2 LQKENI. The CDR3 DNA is TGTGCCAGCTCACCCTCCGGGACTGCTGGAAACACCATATATTTT. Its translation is CASSPSGTAGNTIYF.

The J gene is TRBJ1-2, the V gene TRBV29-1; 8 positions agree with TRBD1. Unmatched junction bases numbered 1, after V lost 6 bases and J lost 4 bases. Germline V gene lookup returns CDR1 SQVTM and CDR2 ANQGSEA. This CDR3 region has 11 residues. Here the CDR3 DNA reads TGCAGCGTGGGACAGGTCTATGGCTACACCTTC. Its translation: CSVGQVYGYTF.